The 3 T cell receptor beta chains below all came from one sample that was sequenced in a study of blood T cells in healthy people across ages. The use of a sample-barcoded 5' primer and a J-beta primer mix characterized a second PCR of 7 to 11 cycles. Each CDR3 protein gets one entry after TCRdb re-called the 5' RACE reads with MiXCR. The data hold hundreds of thousands of distinct CDR3 sequences, with roughly 43% observed a single time. Specimen: blood. Every receptor here comes from a man older than 75 in good health.

The chain carries TRBV5-1 and TRBJ2-7; D possibly corresponds to TRBD1 (6 bases). V dropped 0 bases and J dropped 3 bases, with 16 bases sitting between them. The V gene's germline CDR1 is SGHRS and CDR2 YFSETQ. CDR3 length: 16 residues. In nucleotides, the CDR3 is TGCGCCAGCAGCTTGGAAGCAGGGGCTTCAGTCTACGAGCAGTACTTC. Translation: CASSLEAGASVYEQYF.

This clonotype has only a few counts. J is TRBJ1-1 and V is TRBV6-2 or TRBV6-3; no clear D. Deletions cut 4 bases from V and 1 base from J, with 10 bases between. The CDR3 sequence is 14 residues long. The V gene's germline CDR1 is MNHEY and CDR2 SVGEGT. The CDR3: CASSFDGTNTEAFF. In nucleotides, the CDR3 is TGTGCCAGCAGTTTCGACGGTACGAACACTGAAGCTTTCTTT.

V gene TRBV4-3 combines with J gene TRBJ2-3; no definite D call. CDR3 size: 14 residues. Germline V CDR1 and CDR2: LGHNA, YSLEER. Trimming left V 1 base short and J 6 bases short, with 11 bases between. CDR3 coding DNA: TGCGCCAGCAGCCAAGTTGCGGAAATCGATACGCAGTATTTT. The encoded protein is CASSQVAEIDTQYF.